The 20 T cell receptor beta chains below come from one sample, sequenced in a study of identical twins. TCRdb re-called the 5' RACE reads with MiXCR, one entry per CDR3 protein. The sample consists of 1.5 million to 2 million distinct CDR3 sequences, about 32% of them appearing once. The sample consisted of cord blood. Receptors originate from a newborn girl in good health.

This clonotype was counted only a few times. This chain links TRBV6-6 with TRBJ2-3; 7 positions match TRBD2. Germline-derived CDR1 and CDR2 are MNHNY and SVGAGI (reference sequence). Trimming took 0 bases from V and 4 from J; bases not matched to a gene: 10. The CDR3 runs to 17 residues. DNA for the CDR3: TGTGCCAGCAGTTACTCACCTAGCGGAGATGGTGCAGATACGCAGTATTTT. Translating gives CASSYSPSGDGADTQYF.

J is TRBJ2-7 and V is TRBV9; D is perhaps TRBD2 (5 bases). Per the germline V gene, CDR1 is SGDLS and CDR2 is YYNGEE. This CDR3 spans 18 amino acids. Trimming shortened V by 0 bases and J by 3 bases, and 22 bases separated the two germline ends. CDR3 loop: CASSVGSPPREGYYEQYF. CDR3 bases: TGTGCCAGCAGCGTAGGATCCCCTCCTCGAGAGGGCTACTACGAGCAGTACTTC. The whole variable domain, remainder taken from reference TRBV9 and TRBJ2-7, is DSGVTQTPKHLITATGQRVTLRCSPRSGDLSVYWYQQSLDQGLQFLIQYYNGEERAKGNILERFSAQQFPDLHSELNLSSLELGDSALYFCASSVGSPPREGYYEQYFGPGTRLTVT.

This clonotype was seen more than once but under ten times. V and J are TRBV20-1 and TRBJ1-2; unclear D gene. The V end lost 3 bases, the J end lost 2 bases, and 10 bases lay between the germline ends. The length of the CDR3 is 13 residues. The germline V gene has CDR1 DFQATT and CDR2 SNEGSKA (reference sequence). This CDR3 is CSARALQNYGYTF. CDR3 coding DNA: TGCAGTGCTAGGGCTCTCCAAAACTATGGCTACACCTTC.

The genes are TRBV7-2 and TRBJ1-1, with a tentative D call TRBD1 (5 bases). CDR1 and CDR2 (germline): SGHTA, FQGNSA. This CDR3 is built from 12 residues. V was cut by 5 bases and J by 6 bases, with 10 bases left in between. This chain's CDR3 is CASSPTAAEAFF. CDR3 in DNA: TGTGCCAGCAGCCCGACAGCGGCTGAAGCTTTCTTT.

This chain joins TRBV5-1 and TRBJ2-2; the match to TRBD1 covers 7 bases. Germline lookup yields CDR1 SGHRS and CDR2 YFSETQ. V trimming: 2 bases; J trimming: 1 base; junction bases outside the gene matches: 2. The CDR3 has 15 amino acids. CDR3 in amino acids: CASSFTGVNTGELFF. Written as DNA, the CDR3 is TGCGCCAGCAGCTTTACAGGGGTGAACACCGGGGAGCTGTTTTTT.

Turning to this clonotype: Mismatch with germline at one junction end may stem from a read error. The chain couples TRBV11-3 to TRBJ2-3; 14 nucleotides line up with TRBD2. This CDR3 is 14 amino acids long. Germline CDR1 is SGHNT and CDR2 is YENEEA. This chain's CDR3 is CASSGLAGGDTRYF. The CDR3 DNA sequence: TGTGCCAGCAGCGGACTAGCGGGGGGAGATACGCGGTATTTT.

The chain recombines TRBV10-3 with TRBJ2-3, with 8 bases fitting TRBD2. The CDR3 contains 14 residues. Germline V gives CDR1 ENHRY, CDR2 SYGVKD. Trimming took 10 bases from V and 0 from J; bases not matched to a gene: 6. CDR3 protein: CASLGLGSTDTQYF. The DNA for the CDR3 is TGTGCCAGCTTGGGACTAGGGAGCACAGATACGCAGTATTTT.

The chain links TRBV18 to TRBJ1-3; TRBD1 is a possible D gene (5 bases). From germline, CDR1 is KGHSH and CDR2 LQKENI. The CDR3 contains 15 residues. With 2 bases removed from V and 2 bases from J, the gap between germline ends came to 10 bases. The CDR3 loop is CASSPIQGPGNTIYF. In DNA form, the CDR3 reads TGTGCCAGCTCACCAATCCAGGGACCTGGAAACACCATATATTTT.

With regard to this clonotype: At one boundary the junction diverges from the germline segment, which might be a read error. V and J are TRBV20-1 and TRBJ2-1; 7 bases line up with TRBD2. CDR3 size: 16 residues. From germline, CDR1 is DFQATT and CDR2 SNEGSKA (reference sequence). Here the CDR3 reads CSAREVGGSSYSEQFF. The CDR3 region has the DNA TGCAGTGCTAGAGAGGTAGGCGGGAGCTCCTACAGTGAGCAGTTCTTC.

This clonotype was observed a handful of times. The J gene is TRBJ2-2, the V gene TRBV24-1; D may be TRBD1 (6 bases). Deletions cut 3 bases from V and 4 bases from J, with 8 bases between. CDR3 length equals 14 residues. In germline, CDR1 is KGHDR, CDR2 SFDVKD. The CDR3 protein is CATSDQGSTGELFF. The CDR3 DNA reads TGTGCCACCAGTGATCAGGGGAGCACCGGGGAGCTGTTTTTT.

V and J are TRBV20-1 and TRBJ1-2; the match to TRBD1 covers 9 bases. Looked up from germline, CDR1 is DFQATT and CDR2 is SNEGSKA (reference sequence). The CDR3 runs to 15 residues. J gave up 3 bases and V 4 bases, and 9 bases lay outside the gene matches. The chain's CDR3 is CSATLPTGGDYGYTF. CDR3 nucleotide sequence: TGCAGTGCTACCCTCCCGACAGGGGGTGACTATGGCTACACCTTC.

This clonotype was seen a handful of times. The chain recombines TRBV29-1 with TRBJ2-5; 7 bases fit TRBD2. V shed 8 bases and J 5 bases; nucleotides not matched to a gene: 20. Germline values: CDR1 SQVTM, CDR2 ANQGSEA. CDR3 size: 16 residues. The DNA for the CDR3 is TGCAGCCCCCTGAGAGTAGCGGGTGGAGGGGAGGAGACCCAGTACTTC. It yields the protein CSPLRVAGGGEETQYF.

V is TRBV7-9 and J is TRBJ1-1; TRBD1 might be the D (6 bases). Germline CDR1 is SEHNR and CDR2 is FQNEAQ (reference sequence). CDR3 size: 13 residues. V was trimmed by 6 bases and J by 1 base, leaving 9 bases between them. Here the CDR3 reads CASRLTGNTEAFF. CDR3 nucleotide sequence: TGTGCCAGCAGGCTGACAGGGAACACTGAAGCTTTCTTT.

The V gene is TRBV12-3 or TRBV12-4, the J gene TRBJ1-2; 8 bases are a match to TRBD1. The CDR3 is 14 amino acids. The J segment lost 1 base and the V segment lost 7 bases, leaving 5 bases of the junction unmatched. In DNA, the CDR3 is TGTGCCAGCACTCCAGGGGGCATTAACTATGGCTACACCTTC. It encodes CASTPGGINYGYTF.

The genes are TRBV20-1 and TRBJ1-6; no clear D gene. V lost 0 bases, J lost 9 bases, and 15 bases lay in between. In germline, CDR1 is DFQATT, CDR2 SNEGSKA (reference sequence). The CDR3 covers 15 residues. CDR3 DNA sequence: TGCAGTGCTAGAGATCTCGGCAGGCCGGGTTCACCCCTCCACTTT. As protein: CSARDLGRPGSPLHF.

The chain is built from TRBV5-6 and TRBJ2-5; perhaps TRBD2 as D (5 bases). The J call may be mistaken, given a closer DNA end match to TRBJ2-7. The V gene's germline CDR1 is SGHDT and CDR2 YYEEEE. This CDR3 comprises 15 residues. The CDR3 nucleotides are TGTGCCAGCAGCTTGGGAGGGTCCCACCTTGCCGAGCAGTACTTC. This sequence encodes CASSLGGSHLAEQYF.

The chain carries TRBV6-2 or TRBV6-3 and TRBJ2-3; 9 nucleotides line up with TRBD2. The CDR3 covers 13 residues. The junction had 0 bases not matched to a gene; V was cut back by 0 bases and J by 8 bases. Germline lookup yields CDR1 MNHEY and CDR2 SVGEGT. In DNA form, the CDR3 reads TGTGCCAGCAGTTACTCGACTAGCGGTACGCAGTATTTT. It encodes CASSYSTSGTQYF.

The J gene is TRBJ2-1, the V gene TRBV5-6; 8 nucleotides match TRBD2. The CDR3 length is 16 residues. The germline V gene encodes CDR1 SGHDT and CDR2 YYEEEE. The V segment lost 0 bases and the J segment 3 bases; nucleotides outside the gene matches: 5. The CDR3 nucleotides read TGTGCCAGCAGCTTGGCCGAGGGACTAGTCTACAATGAGCAGTTCTTC. Protein sequence: CASSLAEGLVYNEQFF.

V is TRBV29-1 and J is TRBJ2-3; 8 nucleotides match TRBD1. The CDR3 spans 13 residues. The junction had 3 bases not matched to a gene; V was cut back by 4 bases and J by 3 bases. CDR1 and CDR2 (germline): SQVTM, ANQGSEA. The CDR3 DNA is TGCAGCGTTGGGGACAGGAGTACAGATACGCAGTATTTT. Amino acid sequence: CSVGDRSTDTQYF.

V usage is TRBV20-1 and J usage is TRBJ2-2, with no clear D. The V end was cut by 3 bases, the J end by 2 bases, with 16 bases between. Germline CDR1 is DFQATT and CDR2 is SNEGSKA (reference sequence). The CDR3 loop spans 16 amino acids. The CDR3 here is CSARIPWAPNTGELFF. The DNA for the CDR3 is TGCAGTGCTAGGATCCCGTGGGCACCTAACACCGGGGAGCTGTTTTTT.